A selection of T cell receptor beta chains follows, all from one sample in a study of control samples from healthy donors and cancer patients. The table came from immunoSEQ multiplex PCR; TCRdb's copy has only in-frame clones and leaves some out. The sample records about 83,000 clones, 91% being singletons. The source material was blood. The receptors were sampled from a man aged 30 to 39 in good health. Each CDR3 is given with its conserved first and last residue. Fields, in order: V gene, D gene, clone size, J gene, CDR3 DNA, CDR3 protein. A D gene is named only where the DNA matches it firmly. Only some rows state a clone size, as once, few, many or a class for expanded clones.

V gene: TRBV9; D gene: -; clone size: -; J gene: TRBJ1-6; CDR3 DNA: TGTGCCAGCAGCGGGCCGGGACCGTATAATTCACCCCTCCACTTT; CDR3 protein: CASSGPGPYNSPLHF
V gene: TRBV4-3; D gene: -; clone size: -; J gene: TRBJ2-5; CDR3 DNA: TGCGCCAGCAGCCAAACATTGGTGGAAGAGACCCAGTACTTC; CDR3 protein: CASSQTLVEETQYF
V gene: TRBV11-2; D gene: -; clone size: -; J gene: TRBJ2-5; CDR3 DNA: TGTGCCAGCAGCTTCCGGGGGCTACGGGAGACCCAGTACTTC; CDR3 protein: CASSFRGLRETQYF
V gene: TRBV10-3; D gene: TRBD1; clone size: once; J gene: TRBJ1-3; CDR3 DNA: TGTGCCGTGGGACAGAGAAACACCATATATTTT; CDR3 protein: CAVGQRNTIYF
V gene: TRBV9; D gene: -; clone size: once; J gene: TRBJ1-4; CDR3 DNA: TGTGCCAGCAGCGTAGGTGCCGCCACGGGAGGTGAAAAACTGTTTTTT; CDR3 protein: CASSVGAATGGEKLFF
V gene: TRBV7-2; D gene: TRBD1; clone size: once; J gene: TRBJ2-5; CDR3 DNA: TGTGCCAGCAGCCCCAAGGGACAGCAAGAGACCCAGTACTTC; CDR3 protein: CASSPKGQQETQYF
V gene: TRBV5-6; D gene: TRBD1; clone size: -; J gene: TRBJ2-7; CDR3 DNA: TGTGCCAGCAGCTTGAGCCTCCGACAGGGGACGGAGTACGAGCAGTACTTC; CDR3 protein: CASSLSLRQGTEYEQYF
V gene: TRBV27; D gene: TRBD1; clone size: -; J gene: TRBJ2-7; CDR3 DNA: TGTGCCAGCAGTTTATCCCGGACAGGGAAGGCCGAGCAGTACTTC; CDR3 protein: CASSLSRTGKAEQYF
V gene: TRBV5-5; D gene: TRBD2; clone size: -; J gene: TRBJ2-5; CDR3 DNA: TGTGCCAGCAGGTTCAGCGGGGTTACCTACCAAGAGACCCAGTACTTC; CDR3 protein: CASRFSGVTYQETQYF
V gene: TRBV19; D gene: -; clone size: once; J gene: TRBJ1-6; CDR3 DNA: TGTGCCAGTAGCGGGGATGCGGGGAACCACTACTCCTATAATTCACCCCTCCACTTT; CDR3 protein: CASSGDAGNHYSYNSPLHF
V gene: TRBV9; D gene: -; clone size: once; J gene: TRBJ2-1; CDR3 DNA: TGTGCCAGCAGCGTAGATGGCCTCTACAATGAGCAGTTCTTC; CDR3 protein: CASSVDGLYNEQFF
V gene: TRBV30; D gene: TRBD2; clone size: -; J gene: TRBJ2-7; CDR3 DNA: TGTGCCTGGAGTGTGCGCGGGAGAGGTGACGAGCAGTACTTC; CDR3 protein: CAWSVRGRGDEQYF
V gene: TRBV12-3/TRBV12-4; D gene: -; clone size: -; J gene: TRBJ1-1; CDR3 DNA: TGTGCCAGCACCATGACAGGAAACACTGAAGCTTTCTTT; CDR3 protein: CASTMTGNTEAFF
V gene: TRBV6-2/TRBV6-3; D gene: -; clone size: -; J gene: TRBJ1-4; CDR3 DNA: TGTGCCAGCAGTTATTCGACAGCAACTAATGAAAAACTGTTTTTT; CDR3 protein: CASSYSTATNEKLFF
V gene: TRBV4-1; D gene: -; clone size: -; J gene: TRBJ2-3; CDR3 DNA: TGCGCCAGCAGCCAAGGAGTAGCGGGCACAGATACGCAGTATTTT; CDR3 protein: CASSQGVAGTDTQYF
V gene: TRBV18; D gene: TRBD1; clone size: -; J gene: TRBJ1-2; CDR3 DNA: TGTGCCAGCTCACCACCCAACAGGGGGTATTCTGGCTACACCTTC; CDR3 protein: CASSPPNRGYSGYTF
V gene: TRBV19; D gene: -; clone size: -; J gene: TRBJ1-5; CDR3 DNA: TGTGCCAGTTCTCCGGGACGGAAGGATCAGCCCCAGCATTTT; CDR3 protein: CASSPGRKDQPQHF
V gene: TRBV27; D gene: -; clone size: few; J gene: TRBJ1-5; CDR3 DNA: TGTGCCAGCAGTTTATCGGGGGGTTATAGCAATCAGCCCCAGCATTTT; CDR3 protein: CASSLSGGYSNQPQHF
V gene: TRBV30; D gene: -; clone size: -; J gene: TRBJ2-7; CDR3 DNA: TGTGCCTGGAGTGTACAGTTTGGAGTAAGCTACTACGAGCAGTACTTC; CDR3 protein: CAWSVQFGVSYYEQYF
V gene: TRBV6-5; D gene: -; clone size: -; J gene: TRBJ2-4; CDR3 DNA: TGTGCCAGCAGTTCCCCTACAGGATCCAAAAACATTCAGTACTTC; CDR3 protein: CASSSPTGSKNIQYF
V gene: TRBV5-4; D gene: -; clone size: -; J gene: TRBJ2-5; CDR3 DNA: TGTGCCAGCAGCTTGGGAGGCTCGCAAGAGACCCAGTACTTC; CDR3 protein: CASSLGGSQETQYF
V gene: TRBV10-3; D gene: -; clone size: -; J gene: TRBJ2-2; CDR3 DNA: TGTGCCATCAGTGAGCCGAAGTCGGTTTCCGGGGAGCTGTTTTTT; CDR3 protein: CAISEPKSVSGELFF
V gene: TRBV7-9; D gene: -; clone size: once; J gene: TRBJ1-3; CDR3 DNA: TGTGCCAGCAGCCCCCGGGGGATTTCGGGAAACACCATATATTTT; CDR3 protein: CASSPRGISGNTIYF
V gene: TRBV7-6; D gene: TRBD2; clone size: -; J gene: TRBJ2-7; CDR3 DNA: TGTGCCAGCAGCATGGGAGGGTGGAACGAGCAGTACTTC; CDR3 protein: CASSMGGWNEQYF
V gene: TRBV15; D gene: -; clone size: once; J gene: TRBJ2-5; CDR3 DNA: TGTGCCACCAGCGCGATACGAGGGACCCAGTACTTC; CDR3 protein: CATSAIRGTQYF
V gene: TRBV28; D gene: -; clone size: -; J gene: TRBJ2-3; CDR3 DNA: TGTGCCAGTAACAAAGCAGATACGCAGTATTTT; CDR3 protein: CASNKADTQYF
V gene: TRBV18; D gene: TRBD2; clone size: -; J gene: TRBJ2-1; CDR3 DNA: TGTGCCAGCTCAGTCGAGCGGGAGCTCTACAATGAGCAGTTCTTC; CDR3 protein: CASSVERELYNEQFF
V gene: TRBV4-1; D gene: TRBD1; clone size: -; J gene: TRBJ1-2; CDR3 DNA: TGCGCCAGCAGCCAGGACAGGACAGGGCTTGGCTACACCTTC; CDR3 protein: CASSQDRTGLGYTF
V gene: TRBV7-3; D gene: -; clone size: -; J gene: TRBJ2-2; CDR3 DNA: TGTGCCAGCAGCTTTAGACCAGCCCTGGGAACCGGGGAGCTGTTTTTT; CDR3 protein: CASSFRPALGTGELFF
V gene: TRBV2; D gene: TRBD1; clone size: once; J gene: TRBJ2-2; CDR3 DNA: TGTGCCAGCAGTGTCACAGGGGGCAACACCGGGGAGCTGTTTTTT; CDR3 protein: CASSVTGGNTGELFF
V gene: TRBV28; D gene: -; clone size: -; J gene: TRBJ2-5; CDR3 DNA: TGTGCCAGCAGTGTTTTCCCCGCCAGGACCCAGTACTTC; CDR3 protein: CASSVFPARTQYF
V gene: TRBV24-1; D gene: -; clone size: -; J gene: TRBJ1-6; CDR3 DNA: TGTGCCACCAGCCGGGACGGAAATTCACCCCTCCACTTT; CDR3 protein: CATSRDGNSPLHF
V gene: TRBV9; D gene: -; clone size: -; J gene: TRBJ1-5; CDR3 DNA: TGTGCCAGCAGCGTAGGACAGGGCAATCAGCCCCAGCATTTT; CDR3 protein: CASSVGQGNQPQHF
V gene: TRBV5-1; D gene: TRBD2; clone size: -; J gene: TRBJ2-3; CDR3 DNA: TGCGCCAGCAGCCGGGGGACTAGCGGAACAGATACGCAGTATTTT; CDR3 protein: CASSRGTSGTDTQYF
V gene: TRBV30; D gene: TRBD1; clone size: few; J gene: TRBJ1-4; CDR3 DNA: TGTGCCTGGAGTGTTCAAATCGGACAGGGAGGGGAAAAACTGTTTTTT; CDR3 protein: CAWSVQIGQGGEKLFF
V gene: TRBV6-5; D gene: -; clone size: once; J gene: TRBJ1-1; CDR3 DNA: TGTGCCAGCAGTTACTCCGGGGGGGGCACTGAAGCTTTCTTT; CDR3 protein: CASSYSGGGTEAFF
V gene: TRBV5-8; D gene: -; clone size: -; J gene: TRBJ2-7; CDR3 DNA: TGTGCCAGCAGCTCCGGGGGTACGGGGACCAGTCCCTGGGAGCAGTACTTC; CDR3 protein: CASSSGGTGTSPWEQYF
V gene: TRBV7-9; D gene: -; clone size: -; J gene: TRBJ2-5; CDR3 DNA: TGTGCCAGCAGCTTAGTAGGCGAGACCCAGTACTTC; CDR3 protein: CASSLVGETQYF
V gene: TRBV29-1; D gene: -; clone size: -; J gene: TRBJ1-2; CDR3 DNA: TGCAGCGCTCCTTATGGGGGGGCGGATGGCTACACCTTC; CDR3 protein: CSAPYGGADGYTF
V gene: TRBV2; D gene: TRBD1; clone size: -; J gene: TRBJ2-5; CDR3 DNA: TGTGCCAGCCGACCCAGCCCGGGACAGGGCCAAGAGACCCAGTACTTC; CDR3 protein: CASRPSPGQGQETQYF
V gene: TRBV6-1; D gene: TRBD1; clone size: -; J gene: TRBJ1-1; CDR3 DNA: TGTGCCAGCAGTGAGACAGGGGTTAGGACTGAAGCTTTCTTT; CDR3 protein: CASSETGVRTEAFF
V gene: TRBV9; D gene: -; clone size: few; J gene: TRBJ1-4; CDR3 DNA: TGTGCCAGCAGCGTAGGACGAGGGACCTATGAAAAACTGTTTTTT; CDR3 protein: CASSVGRGTYEKLFF
V gene: TRBV27; D gene: -; clone size: -; J gene: TRBJ2-1; CDR3 DNA: TGTGCCAGCAGTTCGGCTATAAGTAACTACAATGAGCAGTTCTTC; CDR3 protein: CASSSAISNYNEQFF
V gene: TRBV6-2/TRBV6-3; D gene: TRBD2; clone size: -; J gene: TRBJ2-5; CDR3 DNA: TGTGCCAGCAGTCCCCCGGGGGGTTACCAAGAGACCCAGTACTTC; CDR3 protein: CASSPPGGYQETQYF
V gene: TRBV13; D gene: TRBD2; clone size: -; J gene: TRBJ2-7; CDR3 DNA: TGTGCCAGCAGCTTATACGGTCGAGGAGGACTAGCGGGCGTCCTCTACGAGCAGTACTTC; CDR3 protein: CASSLYGRGGLAGVLYEQYF
V gene: TRBV19; D gene: TRBD1; clone size: -; J gene: TRBJ1-2; CDR3 DNA: TGTGCCAGTAGTTACTTCGGACAGGGGATCGGCTACACCTTC; CDR3 protein: CASSYFGQGIGYTF
V gene: TRBV6-4; D gene: -; clone size: -; J gene: TRBJ1-2; CDR3 DNA: TGTGCCAGCAGTGACGAGGGATGGAACTATGGCTACACCTTC; CDR3 protein: CASSDEGWNYGYTF
V gene: TRBV7-9; D gene: -; clone size: -; J gene: TRBJ2-1; CDR3 DNA: TGTGCCAGCAGCTTATATGGGGCCGGGGGCAGTGTCTACAATGAGCAGTTCTTC; CDR3 protein: CASSLYGAGGSVYNEQFF
V gene: TRBV12-3/TRBV12-4; D gene: TRBD1; clone size: -; J gene: TRBJ2-7; CDR3 DNA: TGTGCCAGCAGTTTTAGGGGGCCGGGCGAGCAGTACTTC; CDR3 protein: CASSFRGPGEQYF
V gene: TRBV7-8; D gene: -; clone size: -; J gene: TRBJ1-1; CDR3 DNA: TGTGCCAGCAGCCCCCTTCGGCACCTGAACACTGAAGCTTTCTTT; CDR3 protein: CASSPLRHLNTEAFF
V gene: TRBV19; D gene: -; clone size: -; J gene: TRBJ1-5; CDR3 DNA: TGTGCCAGTAGTTTGGGGGGGCCACAGCCCCAGCATTTT; CDR3 protein: CASSLGGPQPQHF
V gene: TRBV11-1; D gene: TRBD1; clone size: -; J gene: TRBJ1-2; CDR3 DNA: TGTGCCAGCAGCCGCGGACAGGGAGGGACCGGCTACACCTTC; CDR3 protein: CASSRGQGGTGYTF
V gene: TRBV18; D gene: TRBD1; clone size: -; J gene: TRBJ2-1; CDR3 DNA: TGTGCCAGCTCACCAACTACAGGGGGGAGTAATGAGCAGTTCTTC; CDR3 protein: CASSPTTGGSNEQFF
V gene: TRBV2; D gene: TRBD1; clone size: -; J gene: TRBJ1-1; CDR3 DNA: TGTGCCAGCAGAGGGACAGGAGGGACTGAAGCTTTCTTT; CDR3 protein: CASRGTGGTEAFF
V gene: TRBV6-5; D gene: TRBD1; clone size: -; J gene: TRBJ2-7; CDR3 DNA: TGTGCCAGCAGGGGGACAGGATACTACGAGCAGTACTTC; CDR3 protein: CASRGTGYYEQYF